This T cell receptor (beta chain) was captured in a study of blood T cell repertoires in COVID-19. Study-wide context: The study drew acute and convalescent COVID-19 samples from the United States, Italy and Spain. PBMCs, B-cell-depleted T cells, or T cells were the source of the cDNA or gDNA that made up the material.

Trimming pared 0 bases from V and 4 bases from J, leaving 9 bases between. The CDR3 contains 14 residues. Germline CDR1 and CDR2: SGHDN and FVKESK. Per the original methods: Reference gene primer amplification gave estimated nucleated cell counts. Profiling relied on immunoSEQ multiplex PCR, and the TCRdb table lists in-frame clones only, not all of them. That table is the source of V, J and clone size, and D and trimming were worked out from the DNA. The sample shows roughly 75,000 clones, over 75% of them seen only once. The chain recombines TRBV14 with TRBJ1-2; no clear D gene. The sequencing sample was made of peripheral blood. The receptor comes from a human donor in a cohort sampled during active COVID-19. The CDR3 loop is CASSQDRGPYGYTF. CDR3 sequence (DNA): TGTGCCAGCAGCCAAGATCGGGGTCCCTATGGCTACACCTTC.